These 28 T cell receptor beta chains share one sample of origin, sequenced in a study of cytomegalovirus exposure and HLA in healthy donors. The PCR employed 60 Vbeta primers together with 13 Jbeta primers. Some clones are missing from TCRdb's copy, which holds only in-frame ones; the method was immunoSEQ multiplex PCR. The sample includes around 210,000 clones, about 78% of them seen just once. Sequencing was done on a sample of PBMCs. The receptors here all came from a woman aged 25 to 45 in good health and CMV-seronegative.

The chain links TRBV7-2 to TRBJ2-3; a possible D gene is TRBD1 (5 bases). The V end lost 2 bases, the J end lost 2 bases, and 8 bases lay between the germline ends. Germline V gene lookup returns CDR1 SGHTA and CDR2 FQGNSA. The CDR3 length is 14 residues. The CDR3 is CASSLRGPTDTQYF. The CDR3, as DNA: TGTGCCAGCAGCTTAAGGGGTCCCACAGATACGCAGTATTTT.

The chain employs TRBV5-1 and TRBJ2-7; perhaps TRBD1 as D (6 bases). Germline V gene sequence: CDR1 SGHRS, CDR2 YFSETQ. The CDR3 spans 12 residues. The ends were cut back, 4 bases at V and 3 bases at J, with 8 bases in the middle. The CDR3 is CASSKGDYEQYF. Here the CDR3 DNA reads TGCGCCAGCAGCAAGGGGGACTACGAGCAGTACTTC.

This clone was observed once. The chain links TRBV5-8 to TRBJ1-4; 7 nucleotides match TRBD1. This CDR3 region has 14 residues. The germline CDR1 and CDR2 sequences are SGHTS and YDEGEE. Trimming took 2 bases from V and 4 from J; bases not matched to a gene: 2. This chain's CDR3 is CASSLQGSNEKLFF. The DNA for the CDR3 is TGTGCCAGCAGCTTACAGGGGAGTAATGAAAAACTGTTTTTT.

This rearrangement joins TRBV6-1 to TRBJ2-7; tentatively, D is TRBD2 (6 bases). Germline CDR1 and CDR2: MNHNS and SASEGT. The CDR3 runs 14 residues. Trimming left V 7 bases short and J 1 base short, with 14 bases between. The CDR3 DNA reads as TGTGCCAGCACCCCGGGACTCCATTCCTACGAGCAGTACTTC. The encoded protein is CASTPGLHSYEQYF.

The chain couples TRBV6-5 to TRBJ2-7; TRBD1 aligns across 7 bases. The CDR3 consists of 11 residues. Germline loops: CDR1 MNHEY, CDR2 SVGAGI. With 6 bases clipped from V and 5 bases from J, the junction kept 1 base outside the gene matches. The CDR3 bases are TGTGCCAGCAGGACAGGGAACGAGCAGTACTTC. Its protein is CASRTGNEQYF.

This clone has just one count. V gene TRBV18 combines with J gene TRBJ1-2; TRBD1 might be the D (6 bases). The CDR3 contains 17 residues. Deletions cut 4 bases from V and 3 bases from J, with 21 bases between. Germline V gene lookup returns CDR1 KGHSH and CDR2 LQKENI. The CDR3 region has the DNA TGTGCCAGCTCACAGCTCGAGGTGGACAGTCTCCACTATGGCTACACCTTC. As protein: CASSQLEVDSLHYGYTF. Full variable domain (rest looked up from reference TRBV18 and TRBJ1-2): NAGVMQNPRHLVRRRGQEARLRCSPMKGHSHVYWYRQLPEEGLKFMVYLQKENIIDESGMPKERFSAEFPKEGPSILRIQQVVRGDSAAYFCASSQLEVDSLHYGYTFGSGTRLTVV.

The chain couples TRBV6-4 to TRBJ1-1; tentatively, D is TRBD1 (6 bases). This CDR3 has 15 amino acids. Trimming cost V 2 bases and J 3 bases, with 13 bases left between them. Germline lookup yields CDR1 MRHNA and CDR2 SNTAGT. CDR3 sequence: CASSDAQGSDTEAFF. CDR3 DNA: TGTGCCAGCAGTGACGCCCAGGGGTCGGACACTGAAGCTTTCTTT.

The table lists this clone with a count of one. CDR3 bases: TGTGCCAGCAGCGTTGGTCCTGAGGCGGTGGAGACCCAGTACTTC. Translation gives CASSVGPEAVETQYF. The gene calls are TRBV9 and TRBJ2-5, with no clear D. The ends were cut back, 2 bases at V and 5 bases at J, with 16 bases in the middle. CDR1 and CDR2 from the germline V gene are SGDLS and YYNGEE. CDR3 length: 15 amino acids.

The rearrangement links TRBV6-6 to TRBJ2-7, with 7 bases that match TRBD1. Germline values: CDR1 MNHNY, CDR2 SVGAGI (reference sequence). This CDR3 has 13 residues. V dropped 6 bases and J dropped 5; count of bases not matched to a gene: 7. The CDR3, as DNA: TGTGCCAGCAGGACAGGGAACATCCACGAGCAGTACTTC. Translated, it gives CASRTGNIHEQYF.

CDR3 loop: CASSSRPAYEQYF. CDR3 bases: TGTGCCAGCAGTTCTAGGCCCGCCTACGAGCAGTACTTC. The V gene is TRBV2, the J gene TRBJ2-7, with D unclear. From germline, CDR1 is SNHLY and CDR2 FYNNEI. The V and J ends lost 5 bases and 2 bases respectively, with 10 bases between them. This CDR3 region has 13 residues.

The chain employs TRBV7-3 and TRBJ2-1; possible D gene TRBD1, 6 bases. From germline, CDR1 is SGHTA and CDR2 FQGTGA. The CDR3 totals 15 residues. With 8 bases removed from V and 0 bases from J, the gap between germline ends came to 14 bases. CDR3 sequence: CASAERGGSYNEQFF. In DNA, the CDR3 is TGTGCCAGCGCAGAAAGAGGGGGCTCCTACAATGAGCAGTTCTTC.

This chain uses TRBV19 with TRBJ2-2, with TRBD2 matching 8 bases. The CDR3 sequence is 15 residues long. After removal of 2 bases from V and 2 bases from J, the junction contained 1 base not matched to a gene. Germline CDR1 is LNHDA and CDR2 is SQIVND (reference sequence). The CDR3 DNA reads as TGTGCCAGTAGTATAACTAGCGGAAACACCGGGGAGCTGTTTTTT. This codes for CASSITSGNTGELFF.

This clone was recorded a few times. This sequence joins TRBV11-2 and TRBJ2-7, with D perhaps TRBD1 (6 bases). V was pared by 5 bases and J by 2 bases, with 13 bases between. Looked up from germline, CDR1 is SGHAT and CDR2 is FQNNGV. The CDR3 loop spans 14 amino acids. CDR3 in amino acids: CASSGRGNAYEQYF. DNA for the CDR3: TGTGCCAGCAGCGGAAGGGGGAATGCCTACGAGCAGTACTTC. The full variable domain, completed using reference TRBV11-2 and TRBJ2-7, is EAGVAQSPRYKIIEKRQSVAFWCNPISGHATLYWYQQILGQGPKLLIQFQNNGVVDDSQLPKDRFSAERLKGVDSTLKIQPAKLEDSAVYLCASSGRGNAYEQYFGPGTRLTVT.

V usage is TRBV2 and J usage is TRBJ1-6; D unresolved. The CDR3 spans 18 residues. Germline-derived CDR1 and CDR2 are SNHLY and FYNNEI. Trimming took 2 bases from V and 0 from J, leaving 14 bases between them. The CDR3 DNA is TGTGCCAGCAGTGAATGGTTCGCTACGAGCTCCTATAATTCACCCCTCCACTTT. It specifies CASSEWFATSSYNSPLHF.

This clone was detected only once. In nucleotides, the CDR3 is TGTGCCAGCAGCTTAGCAAATCTTCCGGGGGGGGCCCAGTACTTC. This gives the protein CASSLANLPGGAQYF. The J gene is TRBJ2-5, the V gene TRBV7-2, with 8 bases that match TRBD2. CDR1 is SGHTA and CDR2 is FQGNSA in the germline V gene. Unmatched junction bases numbered 9, after V lost 0 bases and J lost 9 bases. This CDR3 comprises 15 residues.

The genes are TRBV15 and TRBJ2-1; no clear D gene. The germline CDR1 and CDR2 sequences are LNHNV and YYDKDF (reference sequence). The CDR3 spans 15 residues. V lost 4 bases and J lost 6, with 16 bases in between. The CDR3: CATSTSIFSRNEQFF. In DNA, the CDR3 is TGTGCCACCAGCACCTCCATTTTTAGCCGCAATGAGCAGTTCTTC.

This sequence joins TRBV5-1 and TRBJ2-5; 8 positions match TRBD2. V lost 4 bases to trimming and J lost 0 bases; unmatched junction nucleotides: 5. Germline V gene lookup returns CDR1 SGHRS and CDR2 YFSETQ. The CDR3 is made up of 15 amino acids. This CDR3 reads CASSLSGVNQETQYF. In DNA form, the CDR3 reads TGCGCCAGCAGCCTTAGCGGGGTGAACCAAGAGACCCAGTACTTC.

This sequence joins TRBV6-5 and TRBJ1-2, with 7 bases identical to TRBD1. Germline V CDR1 and CDR2: MNHEY, SVGAGI. V trimming: 6 bases; J trimming: 5 bases; junction bases outside the gene matches: 6. The CDR3 contains 13 residues. In nucleotides, the CDR3 is TGTGCCAGCAGCCTAAAGACAGGGTATGGCTACACCTTC. Its protein is CASSLKTGYGYTF.

This sequence joins TRBV18 and TRBJ1-2, with 9 positions matching TRBD1. Losses at the gene ends were 3 bases for V and 4 bases for J; bases not matched to a gene: 9. The CDR3 spans 16 residues. CDR1 is KGHSH and CDR2 is LQKENI in the germline V gene. The CDR3 coding sequence is TGTGCCAGCTCACCCAACACCGGGACAGGGACCTATGGCTACACCTTC. It encodes CASSPNTGTGTYGYTF.

V gene TRBV12-5 combines with J gene TRBJ2-7; 7 nucleotides line up with TRBD1. CDR3 length: 15 amino acids. V shed 3 bases and J 6 bases; nucleotides not matched to a gene: 11. Per germline, CDR1 LGHNT and CDR2 FRNRAP. The CDR3 sequence: CASGLIRDSKGEQYF. The CDR3 coding sequence is TGTGCTAGTGGTTTAATCCGGGACAGCAAGGGCGAGCAGTACTTC. Full variable domain (missing parts from reference TRBV12-5 and TRBJ2-7): DARVTQTPRHKVTEMGQEVTMRCQPILGHNTVFWYRQTMMQGLELLAYFRNRAPLDDSGMPKDRFSAEMPDATLATLKIQPSEPRDSAVYFCASGLIRDSKGEQYFGPGTRLTVT.

The chain couples TRBV5-4 to TRBJ2-7, with TRBD1 as a possible D gene (6 bases). The CDR3 loop spans 13 amino acids. The V end was cut by 4 bases, the J end by 8 bases, with 16 bases between. Per the germline V gene, CDR1 is SGHNT and CDR2 is YYREEE (reference sequence). The CDR3 nucleotides read TGTGCCAGCAGCGGAGAAACACAGGGCCAGCAGTACTTC. Translated: CASSGETQGQQYF.

The rearrangement joins TRBV7-9 to TRBJ1-1; no reliable D call. CDR3 length: 15 residues. Germline CDR1 SEHNR, CDR2 FQNEAQ (reference sequence). The V end lost 5 bases, the J end lost 0 bases, and 13 bases lay between the germline ends. The CDR3 nucleotides read TGTGCCAGCAGCCGAGAGCGGGAGTTGAACACTGAAGCTTTCTTT. It yields the protein CASSRERELNTEAFF.

The chain carries TRBV5-1 and TRBJ2-2, with 7 bases aligning to TRBD1. Germline CDR1 and CDR2: SGHRS and YFSETQ. V shed 4 bases, J shed 6 bases, and the junction held 6 bases outside the gene matches. This CDR3 is 14 amino acids long. The CDR3 region has the DNA TGCGCCAGCAGCGCCAATACAGGGGCCGGGGAGCTGTTTTTT. It is translated as CASSANTGAGELFF.

The chain is built from TRBV5-1 and TRBJ2-7, with 14 bases that match TRBD2. This CDR3 is 16 amino acids long. CDR1 is SGHRS and CDR2 is YFSETQ in the germline V gene. Trimming took 4 bases from V and 4 from J; bases not matched to a gene: 7. CDR3 residues: CASSPGLAGDYYEQYF. The CDR3 DNA reads TGCGCCAGCAGCCCGGGACTAGCGGGAGATTATTACGAGCAGTACTTC.

This clone was detected a few times. The gene calls are TRBV5-1 and TRBJ2-5; 10 bases are a match to TRBD1. Germline trimming cut 2 bases from V and 3 bases from J; bases unmatched to any gene: 4. Germline loops: CDR1 SGHRS, CDR2 YFSETQ. This CDR3 contains 15 residues. CDR3: CASSFLGTGEETQYF. The CDR3 DNA is TGCGCCAGCAGCTTCCTAGGGACAGGGGAAGAGACCCAGTACTTC.

This rearrangement joins TRBV6-1 to TRBJ2-5, with TRBD1 identical over 9 bases. The DNA end is more similar to TRBJ2-7, so the J call may be wrong. This CDR3 comprises 14 residues. CDR1 and CDR2 (germline): MNHNS, SASEGT. The CDR3 sequence is CASSSGTGLVEQYF. Written as DNA, the CDR3 is TGTGCCAGTTCCTCCGGGACAGGGTTGGTCGAGCAGTACTTC.

Only a few counts were recorded for this clone. The chain links TRBV5-6 to TRBJ2-5, with TRBD1 matching over 9 bases. Matching the DNA end better, TRBJ2-7 makes the J call doubtful. The CDR3 has 14 amino acids. Per germline, CDR1 SGHDT and CDR2 YYEEEE. The CDR3 nucleotides are TGTGCCAGCAGCTGGGGGACAGGGACCTACGAGCAGTACTTC. Its protein is CASSWGTGTYEQYF.

The V gene is TRBV5-6, the J gene TRBJ1-5; D is undetermined. The CDR3 has 16 residues. The ends were cut back, 1 base at V and 0 bases at J, with 11 bases in the middle. The germline V gene has CDR1 SGHDT and CDR2 YYEEEE. CDR3 amino acids: CASSLMLTSSNQPQHF. CDR3 in DNA: TGTGCCAGCAGCTTGATGTTAACTAGTAGCAATCAGCCCCAGCATTTT.